This T cell receptor (beta chain) was found in a study of blood T cell repertoires in COVID-19. Study-wide context: COVID-19 samples collected from the United States, Italy and Spain covered acute and convalescent phases. PBMCs, B-cell-depleted T cells, or T cells provided the cDNA or gDNA that made up the material.

J gave up 1 base and V 6 bases, and 5 bases lay outside the gene matches. This CDR3 contains 13 residues. The V gene's germline CDR1 is SQVTM and CDR2 ANQGSEA. Per the authors' pipeline: Amplification from reference gene primers served as the basis for estimated nucleated cell counts. Clones were sequenced by immunoSEQ multiplex PCR, and TCRdb holds only the in-frame ones, with some missing. V, J and clone size are taken as reported in that table, and D and trimming were inferred from the DNA itself. Counted here are about 99,000 clones, around nine tenths occurring once; the ten biggest clones make up around 3.5%.

The chain is built from TRBV29-1 and TRBJ1-1, with 7 positions matching TRBD1. The receptor's source is a human donor in a cohort sampled during active COVID-19. Sample: peripheral blood. In DNA, the CDR3 is TGCAGCGTGACCCGACAGGGGAACACTGAAGCTTTCTTT. Amino acids: CSVTRQGNTEAFF.